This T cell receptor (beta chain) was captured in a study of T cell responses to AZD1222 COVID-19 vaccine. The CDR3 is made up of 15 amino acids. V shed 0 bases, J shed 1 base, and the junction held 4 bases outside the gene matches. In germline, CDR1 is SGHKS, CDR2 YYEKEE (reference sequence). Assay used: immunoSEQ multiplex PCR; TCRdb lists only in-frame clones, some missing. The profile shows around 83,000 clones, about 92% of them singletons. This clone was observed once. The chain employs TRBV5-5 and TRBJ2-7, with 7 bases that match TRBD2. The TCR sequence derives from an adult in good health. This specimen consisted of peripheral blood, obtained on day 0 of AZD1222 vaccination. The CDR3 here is CASSLVASGSYEQYF. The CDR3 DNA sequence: TGTGCCAGCAGCTTGGTAGCTAGCGGATCCTACGAGCAGTACTTC.